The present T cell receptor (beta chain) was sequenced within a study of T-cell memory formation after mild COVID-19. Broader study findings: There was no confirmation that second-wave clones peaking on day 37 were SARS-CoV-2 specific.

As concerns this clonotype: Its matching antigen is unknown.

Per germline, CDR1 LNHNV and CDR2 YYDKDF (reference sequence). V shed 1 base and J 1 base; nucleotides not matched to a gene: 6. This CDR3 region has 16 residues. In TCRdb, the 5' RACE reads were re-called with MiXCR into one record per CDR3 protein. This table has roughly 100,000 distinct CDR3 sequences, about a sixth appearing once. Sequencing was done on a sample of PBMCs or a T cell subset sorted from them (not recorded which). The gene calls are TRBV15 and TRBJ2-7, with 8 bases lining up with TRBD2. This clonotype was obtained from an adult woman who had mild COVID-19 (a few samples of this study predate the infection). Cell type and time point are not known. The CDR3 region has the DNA TGTGCCACCAGCAGAGGGACTAGCCCCAGGTCCTACGAGCAGTACTTC. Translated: CATSRGTSPRSYEQYF.